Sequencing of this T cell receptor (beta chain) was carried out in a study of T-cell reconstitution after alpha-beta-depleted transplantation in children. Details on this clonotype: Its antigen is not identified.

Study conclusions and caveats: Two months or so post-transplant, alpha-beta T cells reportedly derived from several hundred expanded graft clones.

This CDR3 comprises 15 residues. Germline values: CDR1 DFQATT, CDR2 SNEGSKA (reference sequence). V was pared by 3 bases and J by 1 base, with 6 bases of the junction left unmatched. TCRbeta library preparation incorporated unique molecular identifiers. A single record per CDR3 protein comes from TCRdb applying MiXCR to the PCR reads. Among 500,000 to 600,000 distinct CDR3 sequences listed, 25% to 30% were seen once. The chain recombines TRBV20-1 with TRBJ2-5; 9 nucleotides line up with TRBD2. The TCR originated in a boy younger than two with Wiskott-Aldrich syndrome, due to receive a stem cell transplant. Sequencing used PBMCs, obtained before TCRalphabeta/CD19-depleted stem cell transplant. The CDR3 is CSASRSSGVQETQYF. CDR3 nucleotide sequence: TGCAGTGCTAGTAGGTCTAGCGGGGTCCAAGAGACCCAGTACTTC.